This T cell receptor (beta chain) was retrieved from a study of radiation and T cells in renal cell carcinoma (dated by TCRdb to 2018 to 2020). General notes on the study: A total of 50 or so samples underwent TCR beta sequencing, made up of some 26 tumors and approximately 27 peripheral blood samples. Across all 50 or so samples, several million unique CDR3 nucleotide sequences encoding 2,658,974 unique CDR3 amino acid sequences were identified.

Broader findings and caveats from the paper: No pretreatment tumor biopsies were available, so the baseline intratumoral presence of clonotypes could not be determined. Compared with control tumors, irradiated tumors had a greater number of dominant CDR3 motifs, and those motifs took up a bigger portion of the repertoire. Only small tumor regions of roughly 1 g were available, so intratumoral heterogeneity was not captured. Top tumor clonotypes rose in blood from baseline to 2 weeks post-radiation, then contracted by 4 weeks, suggesting transient expansion of tumor-resident clones. The single-armed trial design could not address effects of radiation dose or scheduling on the TCR repertoire. Compared with controls, irradiated tumors had higher TCR clonality, as the top 100 clonotypes made up an average of around 54% of the repertoire, versus roughly 43% in nephrectomy-only tumors.

Details on this clone: Its binding antigen is unknown. Base qualities are not provided; no much larger clone lies one nucleotide away.

TCR beta libraries were generated from genomic DNA with the immunoSEQ kit, following the manufacturer's recommendations. For library preparation, a first multiplex PCR was performed with proprietary primers, followed by a second PCR in which unique barcodes were added, and bead cleanups were performed after each round. Each sample batch included a kit-provided positive control reaction and a negative control reaction. The final libraries were assessed on an Agilent 4200 TapeStation D1000 ScreenTape, pooled by volume, and quantified by qPCR. An Illumina NextSeq500 fitted with a MidOutput 150-cycle cartridge performed the sequencing, running 156 Read1 cycles and 15 Index1 cycles with the kit's custom primers. The pooled library was loaded at approximately 0.92 pM with about 18% PhiX control spiked in. The paper's data handling went like this. The vendor-processed data were analyzed in R, and a clonotype was defined as all T cells that share the same CDR3 nucleotide sequence. For clone abundance analyses, frequencies were normalized to the 10,000 most abundant clones per sample. Before analysis, public T cell clones were removed, and these numbered fewer than six per sample on average. ImmunoMap was used for dominant motif analysis with the PAM10 matrix, a gap penalty of 30, and a homology threshold of 0.3, and any motif reaching a cumulative frequency of at least 0.01 was considered dominant. A difference in abundance of at least 32-fold between compartments was used to define tumor-enriched and baseline blood-enriched clonotypes. Similarity between tumor and blood repertoires was quantified using the Baroni-Urbani and Buser coefficient, and groups were compared with two-tailed Wilcoxon tests in R. Sourced from immuneACCESS, this table was stored by TCRdb with only in-frame sequences that have V and J called. A share of the clones is absent; for the studies checked, an unresolved V gene accounts for under half, and the remainder has no known explanation. The V and J calls and clone size were taken over from that table, and D and trimming were inferred from the DNA. The sample table contains 9,400 or so clones; only one count was recorded for 50% to 75% of them. The top ten hold 15% to 20% of the sample.

What this sample's time point label stands for: tumor resected at nephrectomy. The meaning of the sample's treatment or condition label: 15 Gy SBRT to primary tumor, nephrectomy 4 weeks later. Samples came from a clinical trial, in which primary renal cell carcinomas received 15 Gy stereotactic body radiation therapy followed by nephrectomy 4 weeks later. Every patient's renal cell carcinoma showed clear cell pathology. Tumor processing involved mechanical dissociation, digestion with collagenase/hyaluronidase at 37 degrees C, handling in gentleMACS C tubes, and storage in liquid nitrogen. Genomic DNA for TCR sequencing was prepared using the QIAamp DNA Blood Mini Kit (Qiagen). Only samples passing all quality control checks were included in the analyses. V loses 2 bases, J loses 0 bases, and the germline ends lie 8 bases apart. The CDR3 numbers 14 residues from cysteine through phenylalanine. Just the 42-base CDR3 DNA is kept, in frame starting at base 1. The germline V gene (reference sequence) specifies SGHNT as CDR1 and YYREEE as CDR2.

Sequenced material: tumor tissue, taken from a patient whose treatment included radiotherapy and nephrectomy. The sequence was collected from a man in his 60s with renal cell carcinoma. The rearrangement joined TRBV5-4 to TRBJ1-1, with the D gene not confidently named. The sequenced DNA: TGTGCCAGCAGCTTTGCGACGGTGAACACTGAAGCTTTCTTT. Its protein is CASSFATVNTEAFF.